This TCR beta chain was identified during a study of response to subunit inactivated influenza vaccine. This clonotype appeared many times. Its antigen remains unknown. Overall study findings and caveats: Each seasonal influenza vaccination recruits few new T cells, the authors suggested.

TCRdb reprocessed the RT-PCR reads via MiXCR and lists one record per CDR3 protein. The sample includes 500,000 to 600,000 distinct CDR3 sequences, 13% of them seen just once. The sequenced sample was PBMCs from blood, obtained 40 to 50 days after vaccination. The clonotype was recovered from a man in his fifties or sixties who received an inactivated influenza vaccine.

The CDR3 DNA reads TGCAGTGCTAGAGACGGCGCGGGAGGGCCCGGGGAGCAGTACTTC. Protein: CSARDGAGGPGEQYF. V gene TRBV20-1 combines with J gene TRBJ2-7; 9 nucleotides agree with TRBD2. Germline V gene sequence: CDR1 DFQATT, CDR2 SNEGSKA (reference sequence). Germline trimming cut 0 bases from V and 7 bases from J; bases unmatched to any gene: 10. The CDR3 runs to 15 residues.